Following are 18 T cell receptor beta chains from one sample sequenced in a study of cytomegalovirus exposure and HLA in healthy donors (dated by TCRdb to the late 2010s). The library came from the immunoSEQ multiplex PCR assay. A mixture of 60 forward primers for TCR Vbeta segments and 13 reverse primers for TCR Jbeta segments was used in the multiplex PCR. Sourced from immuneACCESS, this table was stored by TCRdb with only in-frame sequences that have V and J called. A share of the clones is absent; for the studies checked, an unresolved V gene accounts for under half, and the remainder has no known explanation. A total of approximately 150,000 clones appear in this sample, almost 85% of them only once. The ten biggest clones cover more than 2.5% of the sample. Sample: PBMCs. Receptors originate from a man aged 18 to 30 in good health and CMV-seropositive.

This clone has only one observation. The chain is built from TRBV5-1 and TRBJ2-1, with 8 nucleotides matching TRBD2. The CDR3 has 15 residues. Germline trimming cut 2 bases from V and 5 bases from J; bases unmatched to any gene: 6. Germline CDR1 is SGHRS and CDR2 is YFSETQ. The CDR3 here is CASSFRGGSDNEQFF. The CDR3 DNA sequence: TGCGCCAGCAGCTTCCGGGGGGGGTCTGACAATGAGCAGTTCTTC.

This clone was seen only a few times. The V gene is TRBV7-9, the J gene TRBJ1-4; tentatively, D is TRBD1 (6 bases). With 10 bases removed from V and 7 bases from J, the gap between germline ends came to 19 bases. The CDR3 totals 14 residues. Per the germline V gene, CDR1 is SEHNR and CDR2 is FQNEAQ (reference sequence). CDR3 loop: CATGVRGRREKLFF. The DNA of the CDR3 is TGTGCCACAGGGGTCAGGGGAAGACGTGAAAAACTGTTTTTT.

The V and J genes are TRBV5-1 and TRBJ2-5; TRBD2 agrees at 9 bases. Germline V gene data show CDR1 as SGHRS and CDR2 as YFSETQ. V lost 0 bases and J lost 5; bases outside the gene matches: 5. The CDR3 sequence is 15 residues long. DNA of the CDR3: TGCGCCAGCAGCTTGGGCGGGAGGGCCCGGGAGACCCAGTACTTC. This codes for CASSLGGRARETQYF.

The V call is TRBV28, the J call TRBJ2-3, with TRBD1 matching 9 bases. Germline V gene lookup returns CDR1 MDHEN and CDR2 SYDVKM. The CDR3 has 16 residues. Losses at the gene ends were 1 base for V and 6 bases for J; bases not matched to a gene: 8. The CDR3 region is CASSLFGTGTGDTQYF. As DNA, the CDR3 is TGTGCCAGCAGTTTATTCGGGACAGGGACGGGGGATACGCAGTATTTT.

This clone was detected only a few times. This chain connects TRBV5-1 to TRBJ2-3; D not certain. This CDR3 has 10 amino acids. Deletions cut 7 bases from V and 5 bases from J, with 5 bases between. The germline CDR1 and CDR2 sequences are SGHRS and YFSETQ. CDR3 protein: CASSGDTQYF. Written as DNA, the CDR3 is TGCGCCAGCTCAGGAGATACGCAGTATTTT. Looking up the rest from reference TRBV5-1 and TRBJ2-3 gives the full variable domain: KAGVTQTPRYLIKTRGQQVTLSCSPISGHRSVSWYQQTPGQGLQFLFEYFSETQRNKGNFPGRFSGRQFSNSRSEMNVSTLELGDSALYLCASSGDTQYFGPGTRLTVL.

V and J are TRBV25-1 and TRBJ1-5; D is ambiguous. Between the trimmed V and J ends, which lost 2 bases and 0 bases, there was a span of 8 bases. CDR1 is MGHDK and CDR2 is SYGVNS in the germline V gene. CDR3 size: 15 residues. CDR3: CASSEPGSSNQPQHF. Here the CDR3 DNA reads TGTGCCAGCAGTGAACCGGGTTCTAGCAATCAGCCCCAGCATTTT.

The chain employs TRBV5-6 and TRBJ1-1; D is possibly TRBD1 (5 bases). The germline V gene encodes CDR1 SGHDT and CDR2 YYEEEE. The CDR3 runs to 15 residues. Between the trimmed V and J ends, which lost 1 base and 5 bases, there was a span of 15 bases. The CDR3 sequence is CASSLQPTKGTEAFF. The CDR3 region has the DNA TGTGCCAGCAGCTTGCAGCCAACAAAGGGGACTGAAGCTTTCTTT.

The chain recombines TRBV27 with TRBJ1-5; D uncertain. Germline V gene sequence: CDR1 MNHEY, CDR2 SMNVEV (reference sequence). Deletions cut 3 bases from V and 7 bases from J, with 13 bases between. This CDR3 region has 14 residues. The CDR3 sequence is CASSFSDGSQPQHF. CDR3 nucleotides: TGTGCCAGCAGTTTTTCCGACGGGTCCCAGCCCCAGCATTTT.

CDR3: CASSTSGIHEQYF. CDR3 nucleotide sequence: TGTGCCAGCAGTACATCCGGGATCCACGAGCAGTACTTC. This chain uses TRBV9 with TRBJ2-7, with D possibly TRBD2 on 5 matching bases. The germline V gene encodes CDR1 SGDLS and CDR2 YYNGEE. Deletions cut 5 bases from V and 5 bases from J, with 14 bases between. CDR3 length: 13 residues.

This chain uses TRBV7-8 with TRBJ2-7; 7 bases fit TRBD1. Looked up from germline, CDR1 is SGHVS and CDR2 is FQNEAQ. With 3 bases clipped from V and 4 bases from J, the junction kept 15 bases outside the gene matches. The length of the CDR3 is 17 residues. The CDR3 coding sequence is TGTGCCAGCAGCTTCGATCCTACAGGGGCCTTCCCTTACGAGCAGTACTTC. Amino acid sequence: CASSFDPTGAFPYEQYF.

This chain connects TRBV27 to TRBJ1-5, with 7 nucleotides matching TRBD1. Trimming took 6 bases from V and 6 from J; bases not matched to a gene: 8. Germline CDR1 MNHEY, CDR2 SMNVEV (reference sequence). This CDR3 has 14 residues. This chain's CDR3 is CASRKGGVGQPQHF. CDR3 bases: TGTGCCAGCAGGAAAGGGGGCGTGGGTCAGCCCCAGCATTTT.

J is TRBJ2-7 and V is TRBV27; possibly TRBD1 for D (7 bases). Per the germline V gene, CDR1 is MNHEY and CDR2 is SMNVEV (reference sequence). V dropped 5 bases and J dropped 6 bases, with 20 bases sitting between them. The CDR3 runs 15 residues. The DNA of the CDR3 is TGTGCCAGCAGTATACTCTCCGTGGAGGGGGCCGAGCAGTACTTC. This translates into CASSILSVEGAEQYF.

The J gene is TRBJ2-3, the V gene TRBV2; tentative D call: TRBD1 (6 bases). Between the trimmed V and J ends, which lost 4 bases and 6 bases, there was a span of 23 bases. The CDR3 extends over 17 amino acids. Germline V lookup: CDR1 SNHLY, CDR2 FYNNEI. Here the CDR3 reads CASSAKSRGRGADTQYF. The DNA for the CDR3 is TGTGCCAGCAGTGCTAAATCTAGGGGGAGAGGGGCGGATACGCAGTATTTT.

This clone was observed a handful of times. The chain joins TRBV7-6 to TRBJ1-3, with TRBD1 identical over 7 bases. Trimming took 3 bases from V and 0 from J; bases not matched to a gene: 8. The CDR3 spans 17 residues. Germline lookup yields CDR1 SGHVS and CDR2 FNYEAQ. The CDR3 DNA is TGTGCCAGCAGCTTTTCTACAGGGGCTTTCTCTGGAAACACCATATATTTT. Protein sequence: CASSFSTGAFSGNTIYF.

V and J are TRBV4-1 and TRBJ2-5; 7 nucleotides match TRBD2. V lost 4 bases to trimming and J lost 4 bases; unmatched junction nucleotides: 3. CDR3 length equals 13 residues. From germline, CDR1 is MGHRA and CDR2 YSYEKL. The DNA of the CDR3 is TGCGCCAGCAGCCTAGAGCGGGGAGAGACCCAGTACTTC. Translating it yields CASSLERGETQYF.

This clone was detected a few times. The CDR3 is CASSQDPVPRGNTIYF. CDR3 DNA: TGTGCCAGCAGCCAAGACCCCGTCCCACGGGGAAACACCATATATTTT. The chain links TRBV4-2 to TRBJ1-3; D remains ambiguous. The CDR3 spans 16 residues. Trimming left V 0 bases short and J 4 bases short, with 13 bases between. From germline, CDR1 is LGHNA and CDR2 YNFKEQ.

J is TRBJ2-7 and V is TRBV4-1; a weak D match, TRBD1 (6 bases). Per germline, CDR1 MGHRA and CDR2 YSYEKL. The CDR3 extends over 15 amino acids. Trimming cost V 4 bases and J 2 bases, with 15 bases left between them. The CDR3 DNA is TGCGCCAGCAGCCTAGGCAGGGGTCAAACCTACGAGCAGTACTTC. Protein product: CASSLGRGQTYEQYF.

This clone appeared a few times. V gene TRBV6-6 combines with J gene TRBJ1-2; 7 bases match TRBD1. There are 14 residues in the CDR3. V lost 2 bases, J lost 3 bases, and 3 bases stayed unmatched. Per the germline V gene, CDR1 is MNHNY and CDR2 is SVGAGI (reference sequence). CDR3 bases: TGTGCCAGCAGTTACCTCGGACAGGACTATGGCTACACCTTC. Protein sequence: CASSYLGQDYGYTF.